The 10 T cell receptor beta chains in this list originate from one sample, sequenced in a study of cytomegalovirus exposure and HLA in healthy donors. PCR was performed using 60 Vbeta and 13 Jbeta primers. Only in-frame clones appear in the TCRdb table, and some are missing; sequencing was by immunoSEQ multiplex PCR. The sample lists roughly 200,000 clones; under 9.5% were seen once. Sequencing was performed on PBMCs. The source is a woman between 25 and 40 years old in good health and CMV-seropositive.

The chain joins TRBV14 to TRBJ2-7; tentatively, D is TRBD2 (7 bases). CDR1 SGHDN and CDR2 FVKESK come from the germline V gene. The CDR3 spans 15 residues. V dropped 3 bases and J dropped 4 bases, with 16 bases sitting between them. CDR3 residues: CASSQGASGTYEQYF. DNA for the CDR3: TGTGCCAGCAGCCAGGGGGCTAGCGGAACTTACGAGCAGTACTTC.

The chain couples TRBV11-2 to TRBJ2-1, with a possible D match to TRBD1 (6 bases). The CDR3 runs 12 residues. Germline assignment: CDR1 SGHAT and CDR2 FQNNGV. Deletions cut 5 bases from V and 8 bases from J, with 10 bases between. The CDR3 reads CASSLRGYEQFF. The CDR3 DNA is TGTGCCAGCAGCCTCAGGGGTTATGAGCAGTTCTTC. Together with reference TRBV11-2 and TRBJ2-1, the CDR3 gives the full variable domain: EAGVAQSPRYKIIEKRQSVAFWCNPISGHATLYWYQQILGQGPKLLIQFQNNGVVDDSQLPKDRFSAERLKGVDSTLKIQPAKLEDSAVYLCASSLRGYEQFFGPGTRLTVL.

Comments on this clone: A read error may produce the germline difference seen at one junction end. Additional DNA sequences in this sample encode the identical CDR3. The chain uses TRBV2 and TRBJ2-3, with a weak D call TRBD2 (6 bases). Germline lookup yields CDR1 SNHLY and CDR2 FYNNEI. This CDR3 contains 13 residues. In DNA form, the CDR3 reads TGCGCCAGCAGTACGGGAGTAACAGATACGCAGTATTTT. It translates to CASSTGVTDTQYF.

The CDR3 DNA reads as TGTGCCAGCAGCTTACAGGGTGTCCATCAGCCCCAGCATTTT. This translates into CASSLQGVHQPQHF. The chain joins TRBV5-6 to TRBJ1-5; TRBD1 is a possible D gene (6 bases). CDR1 SGHDT and CDR2 YYEEEE come from the germline V gene. The CDR3 contains 14 residues. Between the trimmed V and J ends, which lost 2 bases and 5 bases, there was a span of 11 bases.

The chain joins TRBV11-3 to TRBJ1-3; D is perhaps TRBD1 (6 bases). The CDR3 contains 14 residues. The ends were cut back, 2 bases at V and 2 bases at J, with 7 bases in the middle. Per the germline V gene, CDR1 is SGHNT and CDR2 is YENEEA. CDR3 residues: CASSLSGAGNTIYF. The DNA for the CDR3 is TGTGCCAGCAGCTTATCAGGGGCTGGAAACACCATATATTTT.

The CDR3 region is CASSPTVSSYEQYF. The DNA of the CDR3 is TGCGCCAGCAGCCCCACAGTGAGCTCCTACGAGCAGTACTTC. This chain links TRBV5-1 with TRBJ2-7; the D is unclear. V dropped 4 bases and J dropped 0 bases, with 11 bases sitting between them. The CDR3 contains 14 residues. Germline values: CDR1 SGHRS, CDR2 YFSETQ. The whole variable domain, filled in from reference TRBV5-1 and TRBJ2-7, reads KAGVTQTPRYLIKTRGQQVTLSCSPISGHRSVSWYQQTPGQGLQFLFEYFSETQRNKGNFPGRFSGRQFSNSRSEMNVSTLELGDSALYLCASSPTVSSYEQYFGPGTRLTVT.

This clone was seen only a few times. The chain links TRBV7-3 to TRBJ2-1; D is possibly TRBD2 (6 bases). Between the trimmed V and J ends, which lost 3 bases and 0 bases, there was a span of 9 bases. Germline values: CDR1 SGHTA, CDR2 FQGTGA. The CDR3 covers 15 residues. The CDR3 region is CASSLASASYNEQFF. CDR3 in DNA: TGTGCCAGCAGCTTGGCTAGCGCCTCCTACAATGAGCAGTTCTTC.

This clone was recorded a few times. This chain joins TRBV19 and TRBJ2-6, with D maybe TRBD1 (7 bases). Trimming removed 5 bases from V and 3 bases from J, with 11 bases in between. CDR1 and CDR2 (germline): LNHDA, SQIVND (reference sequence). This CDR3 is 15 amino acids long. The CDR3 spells CASSARGVGANVLTF. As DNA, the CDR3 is TGTGCCAGTAGTGCCAGGGGGGTTGGGGCCAACGTCCTGACTTTC. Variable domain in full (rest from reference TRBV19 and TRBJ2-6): DGGITQSPKYLFRKEGQNVTLSCEQNLNHDAMYWYRQDPGQGLRLIYYSQIVNDFQKGDIAEGYSVSREKKESFPLTVTSAQKNPTAFYLCASSARGVGANVLTFGAGSRLTVL.

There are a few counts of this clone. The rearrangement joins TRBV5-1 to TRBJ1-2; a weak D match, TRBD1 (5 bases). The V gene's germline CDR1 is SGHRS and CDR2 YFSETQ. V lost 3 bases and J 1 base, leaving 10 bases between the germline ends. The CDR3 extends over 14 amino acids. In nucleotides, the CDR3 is TGCGCCAGCAGCTCCGGGACTCATAACTATGGCTACACCTTC. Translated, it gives CASSSGTHNYGYTF. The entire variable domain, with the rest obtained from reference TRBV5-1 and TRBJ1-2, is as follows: KAGVTQTPRYLIKTRGQQVTLSCSPISGHRSVSWYQQTPGQGLQFLFEYFSETQRNKGNFPGRFSGRQFSNSRSEMNVSTLELGDSALYLCASSSGTHNYGYTFGSGTRLTVV.

The CDR3 loop reads CASSLEVSTAQETQYF. DNA of the CDR3: TGCGCCAGCAGCTTGGAGGTTTCGACTGCGCAAGAGACCCAGTACTTC. This chain connects TRBV5-1 to TRBJ2-5; D is ambiguous. Germline loops: CDR1 SGHRS, CDR2 YFSETQ. The V end was cut by 0 bases, the J end by 2 bases, with 14 bases between. The CDR3 has 16 residues.